The 3 T cell receptor beta chains presented below share a single source sample, sequenced in a study of control samples from healthy donors and cancer patients. Only in-frame clones appear in the TCRdb table, and some are missing; sequencing was by immunoSEQ multiplex PCR. This sample has 210,000 or so clones, with about 90% found just once. The sample comprised blood. The receptors come from a young man in good health.

The V gene is TRBV5-1, the J gene TRBJ1-5; TRBD1 matches at 8 bases. Unmatched junction bases numbered 3, after V lost 4 bases and J lost 0 bases. The CDR3 consists of 15 residues. In germline, CDR1 is SGHRS, CDR2 YFSETQ. The CDR3 spells CASSTTGDSNQPQHF. CDR3 bases: TGCGCCAGCAGCACGACAGGGGATAGCAATCAGCCCCAGCATTTT.

V gene TRBV21-1 combines with J gene TRBJ2-3; TRBD1, the table's D call, was not compared with the DNA. TRBV21-1 is a documented pseudogene. This CDR3 has 17 amino acids. The CDR3 is CASSKARDREVTDTQYF. CDR3 sequence (DNA): TGTGCCAGCAGCAAAGCCCGGGACAGGGAAGTCACAGATACGCAGTATTTT.

The chain's CDR3 is CASSQSPTGWAETQYF. The CDR3 nucleotides are TGTGCCAGCAGCCAATCCCCGACAGGATGGGCGGAGACCCAGTACTTC. The chain joins TRBV5-6 to TRBJ2-5; TRBD1 might be the D (6 bases). The CDR3 covers 16 residues. V shed 4 bases and J shed 5 bases, with 21 bases lying between them. From germline, CDR1 is SGHDT and CDR2 YYEEEE.